This TCR beta chain was recorded in a study of blood T cell repertoires in COVID-19. Data came from immunoSEQ multiplex PCR; TCRdb stores just in-frame clones and leaves some out. The sample yields 170,000 or so clones, roughly 83% seen once. The CDR3 loop spans 16 amino acids. Germline assignment: CDR1 MGHRA and CDR2 YSYEKL. With V trimmed by 3 bases and J by 6 bases, 8 bases remained unmatched. This TCR was sampled from a man aged 18 to 29 with active or convalescent COVID-19. The J gene is TRBJ1-5, the V gene TRBV4-1; 10 bases align to TRBD1. The specimen sequenced was peripheral blood. CDR3 protein: CASSHLDRGRTQPQHF. The CDR3 DNA reads as TGCGCCAGCAGCCATCTAGACAGGGGGCGGACTCAGCCCCAGCATTTT.